The entry below gives a single TCR beta chain sequence along with its context. The antigen is undetermined. The data are from a study of shared clonotypes between healthy human individuals. Naive CD8 cells lacked CD45RO and underwent positive selection for CCR7, leaving out terminally differentiated effector memory CD45RA+ cells. Study donors comprised healthy, HIV-negative adults devoid of recent acute infection or vaccination. Trimming removed 0 bases at V and 8 bases at J, with 13 bases between. CDR3 length equals 14 residues. In germline, CDR1 is KGHSH, CDR2 LQKENI. The assay was immunoSEQ multiplex PCR, and TCRdb's table has in-frame clones only and misses some. The profile shows approximately 740,000 clones, around 92% of them singletons. Study-wide results and limits: Generation probabilities of non-shared clonotypes were lower (relative to those shared by all four donors). Some naive CD4 clonotypes, about 5.5%, turned up in common across a handful of donors.

The chain employs TRBV18 and TRBJ2-5; maybe TRBD1 (5 bases). The source of this sequence is a man younger than 40 in good health. The sequenced sample consisted of naive CD8+ T cells sorted from blood. CDR3 protein: CASSPPVGADTQYF. The CDR3 region has the DNA TGTGCCAGCTCACCACCGGTTGGGGCAGACACCCAGTACTTC.